Listed below are T cell receptor beta chains from one sample, sequenced in a study of T cell repertoires in cytomegalovirus infection. In TCRdb, the reads were re-called with MiXCR into one record per CDR3 protein. The sample consists of some 120,000 distinct CDR3 sequences, about 9.5% of them appearing once. These TCRs' antigens remain unknown. The sample taken for sequencing was PBMCs, sequenced either directly or after in vitro stimulation (not recorded which). These receptors all come from a human donor in good health (CMV status not recorded). Some clones in this sample may be carry-over from other donors' samples. The CDR3 runs from the conserved cysteine through the conserved F or W. A D gene is named only where the DNA matches it firmly. The size entry is marked missing in some rows and otherwise reads once, few, many or a size class.

D gene	V gene	J gene	clone size	CDR3 DNA	CDR3 protein
-	TRBV7-2	TRBJ2-5	few	TGTGCCAGCAGCTTAGGGGCATTAGAGACCCAGTACTTC	CASSLGALETQYF
TRBD2	TRBV7-2	TRBJ2-5	-	TGTGCCAGCAGCTTACCCGGGACTAGCGGGAGAACCCAGTACTTC	CASSLPGTSGRTQYF
TRBD1	TRBV12-5	TRBJ2-5	-	TGTGCTAGTGGTTTGGGATTAATGGGGACAGGGTCGGGAGAGACCCAGTACTTC	CASGLGLMGTGSGETQYF
TRBD2	TRBV6-2/TRBV6-3	TRBJ2-4	many	TGTGCCAGCAGTTACGAAAGACTAGCGGGAGGAGGGAACATTCAGTACTTC	CASSYERLAGGGNIQYF
-	TRBV12-3/TRBV12-4	TRBJ1-3	few	TGTGCCAGCAGCCTAACAAGGTCCTCTGGAAACACCATATATTTT	CASSLTRSSGNTIYF
-	TRBV5-6	TRBJ2-2	-	TGTGCCAGCAGCTCAGAGGTAGCGTGGGACACCGGGGAGCTGTTTTTT	CASSSEVAWDTGELFF
-	TRBV2	TRBJ1-6	few	TGTGCCAGCAGTGTAAACCCGTCCAGGGCGAAGAGGCCCCTCCACTTT	CASSVNPSRAKRPLHF
-	TRBV27	TRBJ1-4	few	TGTGCCAGCAGTTTCGGCCTTGGGACTAATGAAAAACTGTTTTTT	CASSFGLGTNEKLFF
TRBD2	TRBV27	TRBJ2-2	few	TGTGCCAGCAGTTTACGACTAGCGGGAGTCGTTAGGGACACCGGGGAGCTGTTTTTT	CASSLRLAGVVRDTGELFF
-	TRBV11-2	TRBJ2-3	-	TGTGCCAGCAGCTTAGCCACGGGGGGCATCAATACGCAGTATTTT	CASSLATGGINTQYF
-	TRBV9	TRBJ2-1	few	TGTGCCAGCAGCGGTCAAGATGTGCCACTCGACGAGCAGTTCTTC	CASSGQDVPLDEQFF
TRBD1	TRBV7-2	TRBJ2-5	-	TGTGCCAGCAGCCCCCGTTACAGGGGCCAAGAGACCCAGTACTTC	CASSPRYRGQETQYF
TRBD2	TRBV7-2	TRBJ2-7	few	TGTGCCAGCAGCTTCACTAGCGGGAAGGAGTACGAGCAGTACTTC	CASSFTSGKEYEQYF
TRBD1	TRBV6-6	TRBJ2-1	many	TGTGCCAGCAGTTCGCAAAGGACAGGTTACAGCTCCTACAATGAGCAGTTCTTC	CASSSQRTGYSSYNEQFF
TRBD2	TRBV5-4	TRBJ2-3	many	TGTGCCAGCAGCCCTGGCGGGGCTAGCGGAGATACGCAGTATTTT	CASSPGGASGDTQYF
-	TRBV20-1	TRBJ2-5	once	TGCAGTGCTAGGGGAGCGGGTATAGAGACCCAGTACTTC	CSARGAGIETQYF
TRBD2	TRBV6-6	TRBJ2-1	few	TGTGCCAGCAGTTTGACCGGGACTAGCGGGATTGCGCAGTTCTTC	CASSLTGTSGIAQFF
-	TRBV6-1	TRBJ2-3	few	TGTGCCACCACCGCAGGGCCCGAGGGGGCAGATACGCAGTATTTT	CATTAGPEGADTQYF
-	TRBV6-1	TRBJ2-4	many	TGTGCCAGCAATACCCCCGCCGATGGGCGGGCTTCCAAAAACATTCAGTACTTC	CASNTPADGRASKNIQYF
-	TRBV7-6	TRBJ2-3	few	TGTGCTAGCAGCTTAAAACAGAATCGCACAGATACGCAGTATTTT	CASSLKQNRTDTQYF
-	TRBV7-2	TRBJ1-4	many	TGTGCCAGCAGTCTACAGGGATCTAATGAAAAACTGTTTTTT	CASSLQGSNEKLFF
TRBD1	TRBV28	TRBJ1-2	many	TGTGCCAGCAGTTTAGGGACAGATAGTTCCTATGGCTACACCTTC	CASSLGTDSSYGYTF
-	TRBV12-3/TRBV12-4	TRBJ2-3	many	TGTGCCAGCTATGCAGGGGTTCGCCCAGATACGCAGTATTTT	CASYAGVRPDTQYF
-	TRBV28	TRBJ1-2	few	TGTGCCAGTCAAAGCGGCGGTACCTATGGCTACACCTTC	CASQSGGTYGYTF
TRBD2	TRBV18	TRBJ2-1	-	TGTGCCAGCTCTCCTCGACTAGCGGGAGACAATGAGCAGTTCTTC	CASSPRLAGDNEQFF
-	TRBV7-2	TRBJ2-3	many	TGTGCCAGCAGCTTAGTTTCAGCGGAGAGGGCAGATACGCAGTATTTT	CASSLVSAERADTQYF
TRBD2	TRBV7-2	TRBJ2-3	-	TGTGCCAGCAGCTTAGCGGATGCGGGAGATGGGGATACGCAGTATTTT	CASSLADAGDGDTQYF
-	TRBV28	TRBJ2-3	-	TGTGCCAGCAGTTCCCGGGTCACAGATACGCAGTATTTT	CASSSRVTDTQYF
-	TRBV19	TRBJ1-4	many	TGTGCCAGTAATTCCGGACAGACGGAAAAACTGTTTTTT	CASNSGQTEKLFF
TRBD2	TRBV28	TRBJ2-3	many	TGTGCCAGCAGTTTAGAACCCGGAGCGGGAGCCACAGATACGCAGTATTTT	CASSLEPGAGATDTQYF
-	TRBV12-3/TRBV12-4	TRBJ2-3	many	TGTGCCAGCAGTGTTCAAGGGGCTTCGGGAGATACGCAGTATTTT	CASSVQGASGDTQYF
-	TRBV7-9	TRBJ1-5	once	TGTGCCAGCAGCCCAGCGCGCAATCAGTCCCAGCATTTT	CASSPARNQSQHF
-	TRBV12-5	TRBJ2-7	few	TGTGCTAGTGGAGAAGGAGGGAAAGGCGAGCAGTACTTC	CASGEGGKGEQYF
TRBD2	TRBV2	TRBJ2-7	many	TGTGCCAGCAGTGAACACCTAGCGGCCTACGAGCAGTACTTC	CASSEHLAAYEQYF
TRBD1	TRBV10-3	TRBJ1-4	many	TGTGCCATCAGTGCCCAGGGGGCGGATGAAAAACTGTTTTTT	CAISAQGADEKLFF
-	TRBV6-1	TRBJ2-6	many	TGTGCCAGCATCGGGCCTGGGGCCAACGTCCTGACTTTC	CASIGPGANVLTF
TRBD1	TRBV28	TRBJ1-6	many	TGTGCCAGCAGTTTACGACAGGGGGTAAATTCACCCCTCCACTTT	CASSLRQGVNSPLHF
-	TRBV4-2	TRBJ2-3	many	TGTGCCAGCAGCCAAGATATCGGGGACACCTACACAGATACGCAGTATTTT	CASSQDIGDTYTDTQYF
TRBD1	TRBV19	TRBJ1-3	-	TGTGCCAGTAAGGGGGCGGGCAGGGGAAACACCATATATTTT	CASKGAGRGNTIYF
-	TRBV7-2	TRBJ2-4	few	TGTGCCAGCAGCTTAAGCGGCCGAAGAGGGGGGTCTGCCAAAAACATTCAGTACTTC	CASSLSGRRGGSAKNIQYF
TRBD2	TRBV10-3	TRBJ2-1	many	TGTGCCATCAGAGCGGGAGGGTTGGGTAATGAGCAGTTCTTC	CAIRAGGLGNEQFF
TRBD1	TRBV3-1	TRBJ2-1	-	TGTGCCAGCAGCCCCTGGACAGGGGGTCCCTACAATGAGCAGTTCTTC	CASSPWTGGPYNEQFF